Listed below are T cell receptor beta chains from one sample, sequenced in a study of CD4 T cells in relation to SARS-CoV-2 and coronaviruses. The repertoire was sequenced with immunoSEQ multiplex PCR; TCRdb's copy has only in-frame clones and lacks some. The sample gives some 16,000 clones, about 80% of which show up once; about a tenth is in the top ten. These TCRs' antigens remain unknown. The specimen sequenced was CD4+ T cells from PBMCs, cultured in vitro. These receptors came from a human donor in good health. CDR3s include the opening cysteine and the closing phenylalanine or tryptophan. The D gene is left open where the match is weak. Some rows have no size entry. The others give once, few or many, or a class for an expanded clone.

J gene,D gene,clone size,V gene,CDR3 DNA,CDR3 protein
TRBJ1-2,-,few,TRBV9,TGTGCCAGCAGCGTCGGTGACATTAGCGGCTACACCTTC,CASSVGDISGYTF
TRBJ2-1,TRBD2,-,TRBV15,TGTGCCACCAGCGGTAGCACCGGGACTAGCGGGAGTAATGAGCAGTTCTTC,CATSGSTGTSGSNEQFF
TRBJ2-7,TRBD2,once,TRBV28,TGTGCCAGCGCGGGACTAGCGGGTCGCGCCTACGAGCAGTACTTC,CASAGLAGRAYEQYF
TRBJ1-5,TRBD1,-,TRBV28,TGTGCCAGCAGTTGGACAGGGAAGACCAATCAGCCCCAGCATTTT,CASSWTGKTNQPQHF
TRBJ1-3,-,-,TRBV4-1,TGCGCCAGCAGCCAAGCGCAGGGCTTGGGCTTGGAAGGCACCATATATTTT,CASSQAQGLGLEGTIYF
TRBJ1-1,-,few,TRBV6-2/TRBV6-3,TGTGCCAGCAGCGATCAGGGCTCCAACACTGAAGCTTTCTTT,CASSDQGSNTEAFF
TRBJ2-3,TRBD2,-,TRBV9,TGTGCCAGCAGCGCATTGACTAGCGGGGGCACAGATACGCAGTATTTT,CASSALTSGGTDTQYF
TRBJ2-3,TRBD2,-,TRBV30,TGTGCCTGGAGTGTAAGCGGGATCTTTGATACGCAGTATTTT,CAWSVSGIFDTQYF
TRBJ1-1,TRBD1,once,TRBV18,TGTGCCAGCTCACCACTGACAGGGGGCTCAAGGAACACTGAAGCTTTCTTT,CASSPLTGGSRNTEAFF
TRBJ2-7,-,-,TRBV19,TGTGCCAGTAGTATAGTACGGGGAGAAGAGCAGTACTTC,CASSIVRGEEQYF
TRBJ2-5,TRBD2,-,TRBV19,TGTGCCAGTAGCAGACTAGCGGAAGAGACCCAGTACTTC,CASSRLAEETQYF
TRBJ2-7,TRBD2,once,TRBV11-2,TGTGCCAGCAGCTTAGAGGGAGGGGTCCCTGCCTACGAGCAGTACTTC,CASSLEGGVPAYEQYF
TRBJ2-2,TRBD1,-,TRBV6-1,TGTGCCAGCAGTGGTTTCGGACAGGTTAACACCGGGGAGCTGTTTTTT,CASSGFGQVNTGELFF
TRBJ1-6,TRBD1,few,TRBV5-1,TGCGCCAGCAGCACAGGGGGAAATAATTCACCCCTCCACTTT,CASSTGGNNSPLHF
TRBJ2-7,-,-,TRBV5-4,TGTGCCAGCAGTAACCCGGCGGGGTCCCCGGAGCAGTACTTC,CASSNPAGSPEQYF
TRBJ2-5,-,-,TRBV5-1,TGCGCCAGCAGCTCCTCAGTGCGCCCCGGGGAGACCCAGTACTTC,CASSSSVRPGETQYF
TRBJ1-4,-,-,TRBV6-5,TGTGCCAGCAGTTACTCGTGGGGGTCAACTAATGAAAAACTGTTTTTT,CASSYSWGSTNEKLFF
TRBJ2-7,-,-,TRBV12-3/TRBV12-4,TGTGCCAGCAGTTTGTTTGCGGGGTCCGAGCAGTACTTC,CASSLFAGSEQYF
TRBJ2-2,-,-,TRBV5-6,TGTGCCAGCAGCGGTTCTCTACTGACAGGAGACACCGGGGAGCTGTTTTTT,CASSGSLLTGDTGELFF
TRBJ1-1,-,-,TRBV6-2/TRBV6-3,TGTGCCAGCAGTTACTTGGGCTGGAGGACTGAAGCTTTCTTT,CASSYLGWRTEAFF
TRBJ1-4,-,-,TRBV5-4,TGTGCCAGCAGCGCCCGAAGGGGCGGGGGAGAAAAACTGTTTTTT,CASSARRGGGEKLFF
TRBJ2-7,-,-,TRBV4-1,TGCGCCAGCAGCCATTCGCTGTACTCCTACGAGCAGTACTTC,CASSHSLYSYEQYF
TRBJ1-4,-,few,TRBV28,TGTGCCAGCACCTCAGATGAAAAACTGTTTTTT,CASTSDEKLFF
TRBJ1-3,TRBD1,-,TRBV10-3,TGTGCCATCTCGGACAGGGGGACTGGAAACACCATATATTTT,CAISDRGTGNTIYF
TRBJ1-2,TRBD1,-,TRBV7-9,TGTGCCAGCAGCTTAGCAACAGGGGGAAGTAGCGGCTACACCTTC,CASSLATGGSSGYTF
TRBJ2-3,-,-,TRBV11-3,TGTGCCAGCAGCACCGGGCCTAACACAGATACGCAGTATTTT,CASSTGPNTDTQYF
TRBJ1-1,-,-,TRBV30,TGTGCCTGGCTCCGGGGACAGAACACTGAAGCTTTCTTT,CAWLRGQNTEAFF
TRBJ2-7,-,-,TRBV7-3,TGTGCCAGCAGCTTTCTCTACGAGCAGTACTTC,CASSFLYEQYF
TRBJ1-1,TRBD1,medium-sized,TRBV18,TGTGCCAGCTCACCCAGGACAGGGGGCTGGAACACTGAAGCTTTCTTT,CASSPRTGGWNTEAFF
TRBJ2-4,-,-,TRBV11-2,TGTGCCAGCAGCTTAGAGGGGCGTTCTACCAAAAACATTCAGTACTTC,CASSLEGRSTKNIQYF
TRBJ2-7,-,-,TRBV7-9,TGTGCCAGCAGCTTGGGGACCTTGGACTACGAGCAGTACTTC,CASSLGTLDYEQYF
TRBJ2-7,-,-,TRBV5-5,TGTGCCAGCAGCCCGGGACCAGGGTATTACGAGCAGTACTTC,CASSPGPGYYEQYF
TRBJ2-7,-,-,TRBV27,TGTGCCAGCAGTCCCACGACAGGTGGAAGCCACGAGCAGTACTTC,CASSPTTGGSHEQYF
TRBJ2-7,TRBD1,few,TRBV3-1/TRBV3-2,TGTGCCAGCAGCCCCACGGACAGGGGGCCCCTCGAGCAGTACTTC,CASSPTDRGPLEQYF
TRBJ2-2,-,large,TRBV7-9,TGTGCCAGCAGCTCCCTCCAGGGATTCGGGGAGCTGTTTTTT,CASSSLQGFGELFF
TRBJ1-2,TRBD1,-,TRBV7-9,TGTGCCAGCAGCCCCCAGGGGGATGGCTACACCTTC,CASSPQGDGYTF
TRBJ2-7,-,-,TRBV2,TGTGCCAGCTGCTCCCTCCAGGTCCCCGAGCAGTACTTC,CASCSLQVPEQYF
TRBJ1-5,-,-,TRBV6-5,TGTGCCAGCTGTCCCCGGGACCTTTATCAGCCCCAGCATTTT,CASCPRDLYQPQHF
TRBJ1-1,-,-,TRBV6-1,TGTGCCAGCAGTGAAGAGGATAACACTGAAGCTTTCTTT,CASSEEDNTEAFF
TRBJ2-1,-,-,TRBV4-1,TGCGCCAGCAGCCAAGATCCCGGCCCGGGGAATGAGCAGTTCTTC,CASSQDPGPGNEQFF
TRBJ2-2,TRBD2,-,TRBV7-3,TGTGCCAGCAGCTTAAAAGGGCCGGGACTAGCGGGTCCCACCGGGGAGCTGTTTTTT,CASSLKGPGLAGPTGELFF
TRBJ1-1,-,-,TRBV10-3,TGTGCCATCAGGACTGAACGGGGGTGGGAGAACACTGAAGCTTTCTTT,CAIRTERGWENTEAFF
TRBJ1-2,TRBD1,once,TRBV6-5,TGTGCCAGCAGTTACTCGGCAGGGGGCGGAGGAGGCTACACCTTC,CASSYSAGGGGGYTF
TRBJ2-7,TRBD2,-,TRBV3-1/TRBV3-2,TGTGCCAGCAGCCAGATAGCGGGAGGGCCATACGAGCAGTACTTC,CASSQIAGGPYEQYF
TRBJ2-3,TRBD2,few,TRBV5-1,TGCGCCAGCAGCTTGGAGTCCGGCCGCACTAGCGGGAGGGCCCCAGATACGCAGTATTTT,CASSLESGRTSGRAPDTQYF
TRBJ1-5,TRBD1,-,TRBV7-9,TGTGCCAGCAGCCACGGGACAGGCAATCAGCCCCAGCATTTT,CASSHGTGNQPQHF
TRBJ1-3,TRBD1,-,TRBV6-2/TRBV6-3,TGTGCCAGCAGTTCCGGACAGGGAGGACAATCCACCATATATTTT,CASSSGQGGQSTIYF
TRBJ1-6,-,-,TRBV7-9,TGTGCCAGCAGCGAGGAGGCTTCACCCCTCCACTTT,CASSEEASPLHF
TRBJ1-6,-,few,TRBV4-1,TGCGCCAGCAGCCAGGAACGTGGCTCCTATAATTCACCCCTCCACTTT,CASSQERGSYNSPLHF
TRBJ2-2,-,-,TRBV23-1,TGCGCCAGCAGTCGAAAGACCGGGGAGCTGTTTTTT,CASSRKTGELFF
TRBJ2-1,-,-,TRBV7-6,TGTGCCAGCAGCCCTACAATTACCTCCTACAATGAGCAGTTCTTC,CASSPTITSYNEQFF
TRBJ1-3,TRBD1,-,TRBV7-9,TGTGCCAGCAGCTTTACCGCGAATTCCGGGACAGGGGTTGGAAACACCATATATTTT,CASSFTANSGTGVGNTIYF
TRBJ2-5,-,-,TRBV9,TGTGCCAGCAGCGTAGAAGATCGGGCCTGGGAGACCCAGTACTTC,CASSVEDRAWETQYF
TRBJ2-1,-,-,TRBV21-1,TGTGCCAGCAGCAAAGCGCTGGCTAGCGGGAGTCGATCCTACAATGAGCAGTTCTTC,CASSKALASGSRSYNEQFF
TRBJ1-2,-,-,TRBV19,TGTGCCAGTAGTCCTACACCCATACAAGAAGGCTACACCTTC,CASSPTPIQEGYTF
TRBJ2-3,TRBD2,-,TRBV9,TGTGCCAGCAGTCCTACTAGCGGTACTAGCACAGATACGCAGTATTTT,CASSPTSGTSTDTQYF
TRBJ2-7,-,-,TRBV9,TGTGCCAGCAGCGTAGTGGTAGGACTTTCCTACGAGCAGTACTTC,CASSVVVGLSYEQYF
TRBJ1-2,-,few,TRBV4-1,TGCGCCAGCAGCCAAGTACGGGACCAGGGCTACACCTTC,CASSQVRDQGYTF